Below, 24 T cell receptor beta chains from the same sample are listed, as sequenced in a study of siplizumab effects on memory and regulatory T cells. Sequenced by immunoSEQ multiplex PCR; TCRdb stores in-frame clones only, minus some. The repertoire has 100,000 or so clones, roughly nine tenths of them found once; the top ten carry approximately 0.66%. Sequencing was done on a sample of Tregs sorted from blood. The receptors here all came from a human donor in good health.

This clone occurred once. V gene TRBV5-1 combines with J gene TRBJ2-7; 7 bases are shared with TRBD1. The CDR3 consists of 18 residues. Unmatched junction bases numbered 16, after V lost 4 bases and J lost 0 bases. The germline gives CDR1 SGHRS, CDR2 YFSETQ. CDR3 nucleotides: TGCGCCAGCAGCCTTACCTTTATCCGGGACAGCAACTCCTACGAGCAGTACTTC. Translating it yields CASSLTFIRDSNSYEQYF.

The chain carries TRBV11-2 and TRBJ2-7; 7 positions match TRBD1. V lost 5 bases to trimming and J lost 3 bases; unmatched junction nucleotides: 10. The CDR3 has 15 amino acids. Germline-derived CDR1 and CDR2 are SGHAT and FQNNGV. This CDR3 is CASSRRQGTLYEQYF. The CDR3 region has the DNA TGTGCCAGCAGCCGGAGACAGGGAACACTCTACGAGCAGTACTTC.

The chain has TRBV6-6 and TRBJ1-1; no reliable D call. V was clipped by 2 bases and J by 5 bases, with 15 bases between them. The germline V gene encodes CDR1 MNHNY and CDR2 SVGAGI (reference sequence). The CDR3 loop spans 15 amino acids. The CDR3 nucleotides are TGTGCCAGCAGTTACGGGGTGACCCTTGGTACTGAAGCTTTCTTT. This encodes CASSYGVTLGTEAFF.

This clone was counted once. The V call is TRBV2, the J call TRBJ1-1; D remains unclear. From germline, CDR1 is SNHLY and CDR2 FYNNEI. This CDR3 spans 11 amino acids. V was pared by 7 bases and J by 3 bases, with 6 bases between. The CDR3 region is CASKKDTEAFF. Written as DNA, the CDR3 is TGTGCCAGCAAGAAGGACACTGAAGCTTTCTTT.

The chain employs TRBV10-3 and TRBJ2-7; the match to TRBD2 covers 7 bases. CDR1 is ENHRY and CDR2 is SYGVKD in the germline V gene. The CDR3 spans 14 residues. V shed 3 bases and J 2 bases; nucleotides not matched to a gene: 4. CDR3 protein: CAISDRGVTYEQYF. CDR3 nucleotide sequence: TGTGCCATCAGTGACCGGGGGGTAACCTACGAGCAGTACTTC.

The chain is built from TRBV7-9 and TRBJ2-2, with D perhaps matching TRBD1 (5 bases). This CDR3 has 15 residues. The V gene lost 5 bases and the J gene lost 4 bases, with 14 bases spanning the gap. Germline CDR1 SEHNR, CDR2 FQNEAQ (reference sequence). The CDR3, as DNA: TGTGCCAGCAGCCTACGAGCAGGGCGCACCGGGGAGCTGTTTTTT. It translates to CASSLRAGRTGELFF.

J is TRBJ2-2 and V is TRBV6-5; unclear D gene. The CDR3 runs 13 residues. CDR1 and CDR2 (germline): MNHEY, SVGAGI. The ends were cut back, 7 bases at V and 0 bases at J, with 6 bases in the middle. The CDR3 bases are TGTGCCAGCATGGCAGCGAACACCGGGGAGCTGTTTTTT. It codes for CASMAANTGELFF.

V gene TRBV2 combines with J gene TRBJ2-1; D remains unclear. This CDR3 spans 16 amino acids. CDR1 and CDR2 from the germline V gene are SNHLY and FYNNEI. Trimming left V 3 bases short and J 0 bases short, with 12 bases between. The CDR3 coding sequence is TGTGCCAGCAGTGAGCTGGACGGTAGCTCCTACAATGAGCAGTTCTTC. This translates into CASSELDGSSYNEQFF.

The chain is built from TRBV2 and TRBJ1-4; 9 bases fit TRBD1. V dropped 9 bases and J dropped 2; count of bases not matched to a gene: 4. Germline CDR1 SNHLY, CDR2 FYNNEI. The CDR3 is made up of 14 amino acids. Written as DNA, the CDR3 is TGTGCCAGTTCACAGGGGGCTACTAATGAAAAACTGTTTTTT. Its protein product is CASSQGATNEKLFF. Together with reference TRBV2 and TRBJ1-4, the CDR3 gives the full variable domain: EPEVTQTPSHQVTQMGQEVILRCVPISNHLYFYWYRQILGQKVEFLVSFYNNEISEKSEIFDDQFSVERPDGSNFTLKIRSTKLEDSAMYFCASSQGATNEKLFFGSGTQLSVL.

The V and J genes are TRBV23-1 and TRBJ2-5; no clear D gene. TRBV23-1 counts as an open reading frame of uncertain function. The V gene lost 3 bases and the J gene lost 5 bases, with 13 bases spanning the gap. The CDR3 is made up of 14 amino acids. CDR3 in amino acids: CASSQGIVGETQYF. DNA of the CDR3: TGCGCCAGCAGTCAGGGGATTGTGGGGGAGACCCAGTACTTC.

This CDR3 is CASSQNIDLRFEQYF. The CDR3 DNA sequence: TGTGCCAGCAGCCAAAATATCGACCTACGTTTCGAGCAGTACTTC. The chain joins TRBV11-2 to TRBJ2-7; D unresolved. Trimming cost V 5 bases and J 6 bases, with 20 bases left between them. The CDR3 totals 15 residues. Germline CDR1 is SGHAT and CDR2 is FQNNGV. Full variable domain (remainder filled in from reference TRBV11-2 and TRBJ2-7): EAGVAQSPRYKIIEKRQSVAFWCNPISGHATLYWYQQILGQGPKLLIQFQNNGVVDDSQLPKDRFSAERLKGVDSTLKIQPAKLEDSAVYLCASSQNIDLRFEQYFGPGTRLTVT.

The chain carries TRBV18 and TRBJ1-5; maybe TRBD1 (5 bases). Trimming stripped 0 bases from V and 5 bases from J, with 5 bases between. Germline V lookup: CDR1 KGHSH, CDR2 LQKENI. This CDR3 contains 13 residues. CDR3 amino acids: CASSPPGHQPQHF. The CDR3 nucleotides are TGTGCCAGCTCACCACCGGGGCATCAGCCCCAGCATTTT. Together with reference TRBV18 and TRBJ1-5, the CDR3 gives the full variable domain: NAGVMQNPRHLVRRRGQEARLRCSPMKGHSHVYWYRQLPEEGLKFMVYLQKENIIDESGMPKERFSAEFPKEGPSILRIQQVVRGDSAAYFCASSPPGHQPQHFGDGTRLSIL.

The chain combines TRBV27 with TRBJ2-1, with 7 nucleotides matching TRBD2. The length of the CDR3 is 15 residues. J lost 6 bases, V lost 9 bases, and 14 bases had no gene match. Germline assignment: CDR1 MNHEY and CDR2 SMNVEV (reference sequence). The CDR3 bases are TGTGCCAGTTCGGGTCGACTAGCTGGCTTCAATGAGCAGTTCTTC. Amino acids: CASSGRLAGFNEQFF.

This rearrangement joins TRBV7-9 to TRBJ1-3; D is ambiguous. Trimming pared 1 base from V and 2 bases from J, leaving 9 bases between. Per germline, CDR1 SEHNR and CDR2 FQNEAQ (reference sequence). The CDR3 consists of 15 residues. CDR3 sequence: CASSLVQKAGNTIYF. The CDR3 bases are TGTGCCAGCAGCTTAGTACAAAAAGCTGGAAACACCATATATTTT.

This clone was observed once. The chain has TRBV2 and TRBJ2-1; 7 positions agree with TRBD1. Germline CDR1 SNHLY, CDR2 FYNNEI. Unmatched junction bases numbered 5, after V lost 6 bases and J lost 9 bases. The CDR3 consists of 12 residues. The CDR3 is CASRVQGSEQFF. Here the CDR3 DNA reads TGTGCCAGCAGGGTACAGGGGTCTGAGCAGTTCTTC.

The J gene is TRBJ2-2, the V gene TRBV10-3, with 7 bases identical to TRBD1. Germline V CDR1 and CDR2: ENHRY, SYGVKD. The CDR3 covers 14 residues. V was pared by 4 bases and J by 4 bases, with 3 bases of the junction left unmatched. In nucleotides, the CDR3 is TGTGCCATCAGTGTCGGGACAGCCACCGGGGAGCTGTTTTTT. Translation: CAISVGTATGELFF.

The J gene is TRBJ2-5, the V gene TRBV19; possible D gene TRBD1, 6 bases. This CDR3 comprises 13 residues. Germline-derived CDR1 and CDR2 are LNHDA and SQIVND (reference sequence). V was cut by 5 bases and J by 9 bases, with 16 bases left in between. The CDR3: CASSVQGPLAQYF. CDR3 DNA sequence: TGTGCCAGTAGTGTGCAGGGGCCGTTGGCCCAGTACTTC. Filled out from reference TRBV19 and TRBJ2-5, the complete variable domain reads DGGITQSPKYLFRKEGQNVTLSCEQNLNHDAMYWYRQDPGQGLRLIYYSQIVNDFQKGDIAEGYSVSREKKESFPLTVTSAQKNPTAFYLCASSVQGPLAQYFGPGTRLLVL.

The chain joins TRBV5-1 to TRBJ1-4; 9 nucleotides agree with TRBD1. V lost 2 bases, J lost 0 bases, and 5 bases stayed unmatched. The CDR3 loop spans 17 amino acids. Germline lookup yields CDR1 SGHRS and CDR2 YFSETQ. The CDR3 sequence is CASSFRDRATTNEKLFF. In nucleotides, the CDR3 is TGCGCCAGCAGCTTCCGGGACAGGGCCACAACTAATGAAAAACTGTTTTTT. Full variable domain (outside the CDR3, taken from reference TRBV5-1 and TRBJ1-4): KAGVTQTPRYLIKTRGQQVTLSCSPISGHRSVSWYQQTPGQGLQFLFEYFSETQRNKGNFPGRFSGRQFSNSRSEMNVSTLELGDSALYLCASSFRDRATTNEKLFFGSGTQLSVL.

The chain combines TRBV27 with TRBJ2-7; D is perhaps TRBD1 (7 bases). Trimming removed 5 bases at V and 12 bases at J, with 23 bases between. The CDR3 spans 14 residues. Germline CDR1 and CDR2: MNHEY and SMNVEV (reference sequence). This CDR3 is CASSPSSRRGQMYF. The CDR3 DNA is TGTGCCAGCAGTCCGTCGTCACGGAGGGGGCAGATGTACTTC.

The J gene is TRBJ2-1, the V gene TRBV5-4; TRBD1 agrees at 7 bases. Trimming took 4 bases from V and 9 from J; bases not matched to a gene: 4. The CDR3 is 12 amino acids. From germline, CDR1 is SGHNT and CDR2 YYREEE (reference sequence). CDR3 in amino acids: CASSPKGAEQFF. CDR3 coding DNA: TGTGCCAGCAGCCCGAAGGGGGCTGAGCAGTTCTTC. The variable domain in full, with the rest retrieved from reference TRBV5-4 and TRBJ2-1, is ETGVTQSPTHLIKTRGQQVTLRCSSQSGHNTVSWYQQALGQGPQFIFQYYREEENGRGNFPPRFSGLQFPNYSSELNVNALELDDSALYLCASSPKGAEQFFGPGTRLTVL.

This clone has only one observation. The chain is built from TRBV5-1 and TRBJ2-7, with TRBD1 matching 9 bases. The CDR3 extends over 13 amino acids. V lost 6 bases and J lost 6; bases outside the gene matches: 7. The germline V gene encodes CDR1 SGHRS and CDR2 YFSETQ. The CDR3 bases are TGCGCCAGCAAGGGACAGGGTGTAGGCGAGCAGTACTTC. It specifies CASKGQGVGEQYF.

The V and J genes are TRBV18 and TRBJ1-1; possible D gene TRBD1, 5 bases. V shed 5 bases and J shed 1 base, with 11 bases lying between them. Germline loops: CDR1 KGHSH, CDR2 LQKENI. CDR3 length: 14 amino acids. CDR3 sequence reads: CASSVAGKNTEAFF. The DNA of the CDR3 is TGTGCCAGCTCAGTTGCAGGGAAGAACACTGAAGCTTTCTTT.

The chain couples TRBV5-1 to TRBJ2-2, with 11 bases aligning to TRBD2. Germline V CDR1 and CDR2: SGHRS, YFSETQ. Trimming at V came to 0 bases and at J to 7 bases, leaving 5 bases not matched to a gene. The CDR3 extends over 16 amino acids. CDR3 amino acids: CASSLGLAGTVGELFF. The CDR3 nucleotides read TGCGCCAGCAGCTTGGGACTAGCGGGAACGGTCGGGGAGCTGTTTTTT.

The gene calls are TRBV6-5 and TRBJ1-2; unclear D gene. Germline V lookup: CDR1 MNHEY, CDR2 SVGAGI. V was cut by 6 bases and J by 4 bases, with 12 bases left in between. This CDR3 contains 13 residues. The CDR3 loop reads CASRNENLYGYTF. In DNA, the CDR3 is TGTGCCAGCAGAAACGAAAACCTCTATGGCTACACCTTC.